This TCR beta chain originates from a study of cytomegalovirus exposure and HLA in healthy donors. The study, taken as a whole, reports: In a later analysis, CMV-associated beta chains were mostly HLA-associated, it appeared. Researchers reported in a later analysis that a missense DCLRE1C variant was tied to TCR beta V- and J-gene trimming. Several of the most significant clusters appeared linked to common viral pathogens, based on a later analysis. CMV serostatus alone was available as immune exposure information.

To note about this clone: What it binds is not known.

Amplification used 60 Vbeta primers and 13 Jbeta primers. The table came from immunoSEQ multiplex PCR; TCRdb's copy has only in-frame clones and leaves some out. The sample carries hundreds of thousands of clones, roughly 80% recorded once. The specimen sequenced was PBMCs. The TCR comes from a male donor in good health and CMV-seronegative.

The CDR3 spells CASSEIEQGFTDTQYF. The CDR3 region has the DNA TGTGCCAGCAGTGAGATAGAACAGGGGTTCACAGATACGCAGTATTTT. The chain recombines TRBV7-9 with TRBJ2-3; 7 bases align to TRBD1. Germline V gene data show CDR1 as SEHNR and CDR2 as FQNEAQ (reference sequence). Trimming at V came to 6 bases and at J to 2 bases, leaving 11 bases not matched to a gene. CDR3 length: 16 amino acids.